This section outlines one T cell receptor beta chain sequence together with its context. Its specificity is not known. This sample was included in a study of beta chain features in type 1 diabetes. Expressed TCRB transcripts got sequenced, as all isolated RNA was reverse transcribed. Profiled with immunoSEQ multiplex PCR; TCRdb holds only in-frame clones, not every one. The data contain approximately 150,000 clones, about 10% of them seen just once; the ten biggest clones take up 1.3%. This CDR3 is 12 amino acids long. The V gene lost 7 bases and the J gene lost 8 bases, with 14 bases spanning the gap. Germline values: CDR1 ENHRY, CDR2 SYGVKD. Study-level findings and limits: Shortening of TCRB CDR3s, moderate but significant, appeared in all four CD4+ subsets of Type 1 diabetes patients.

The receptor was derived from a young man in good health. The chain couples TRBV10-3 to TRBJ1-2, with D unresolved. The sample consisted of naive CD4+ T cells from blood. In nucleotides, the CDR3 is TGTGCCATCAACGCAGGAGGGTACGGCTACACCTTC. Its protein product is CAINAGGYGYTF.